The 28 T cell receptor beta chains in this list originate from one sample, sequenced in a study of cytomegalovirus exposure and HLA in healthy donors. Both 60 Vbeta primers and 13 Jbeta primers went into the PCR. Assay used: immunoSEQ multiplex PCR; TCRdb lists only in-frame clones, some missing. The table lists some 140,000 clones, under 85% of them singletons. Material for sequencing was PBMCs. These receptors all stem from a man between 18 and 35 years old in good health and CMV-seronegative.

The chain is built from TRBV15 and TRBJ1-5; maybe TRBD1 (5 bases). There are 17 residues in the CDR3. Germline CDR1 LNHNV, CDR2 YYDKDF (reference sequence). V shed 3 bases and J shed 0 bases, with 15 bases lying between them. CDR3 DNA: TGTGCCACCAGCAGGGTTTCGGGGGTAGGTAGCAATCAGCCCCAGCATTTT. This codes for CATSRVSGVGSNQPQHF.

DNA for the CDR3: TGTGCCAGCAGCTTCGCCACCGACTTTGGCTACACCTTC. It translates to CASSFATDFGYTF. The chain recombines TRBV7-9 with TRBJ1-2; no clear D gene. The CDR3 runs to 13 residues. CDR1 is SEHNR, CDR2 FQNEAQ, per germline (reference sequence). V was shortened by 3 bases and J by 7 bases, with 12 bases between the two germline ends.

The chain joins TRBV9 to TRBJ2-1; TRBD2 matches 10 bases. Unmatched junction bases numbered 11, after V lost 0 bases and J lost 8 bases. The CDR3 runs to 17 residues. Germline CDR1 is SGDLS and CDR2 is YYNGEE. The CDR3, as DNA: TGTGCCAGCAGCGTAGGGCCGCTAGCGGGGGCGCAACATGAGCAGTTCTTC. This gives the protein CASSVGPLAGAQHEQFF.

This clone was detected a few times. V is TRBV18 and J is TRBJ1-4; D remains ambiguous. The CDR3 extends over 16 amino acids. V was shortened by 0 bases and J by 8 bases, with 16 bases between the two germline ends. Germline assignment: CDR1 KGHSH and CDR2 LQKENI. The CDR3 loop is CASSPPGELRREKLFF. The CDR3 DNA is TGTGCCAGCTCACCACCGGGCGAGCTACGCCGGGAAAAACTGTTTTTT.

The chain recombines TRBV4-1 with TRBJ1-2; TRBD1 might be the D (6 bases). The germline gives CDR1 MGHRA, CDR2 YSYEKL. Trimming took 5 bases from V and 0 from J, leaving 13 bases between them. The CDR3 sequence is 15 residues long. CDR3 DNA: TGCGCCAGCAGCTCCTACCGGGACACTAACTATGGCTACACCTTC. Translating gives CASSSYRDTNYGYTF.

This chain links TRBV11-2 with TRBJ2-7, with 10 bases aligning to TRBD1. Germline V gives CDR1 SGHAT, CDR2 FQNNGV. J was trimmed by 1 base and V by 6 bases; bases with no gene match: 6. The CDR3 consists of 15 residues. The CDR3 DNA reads TGTGCCAGCAGACCTTGGGACAGGGGATCCTACGAGCAGTACTTC. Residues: CASRPWDRGSYEQYF.

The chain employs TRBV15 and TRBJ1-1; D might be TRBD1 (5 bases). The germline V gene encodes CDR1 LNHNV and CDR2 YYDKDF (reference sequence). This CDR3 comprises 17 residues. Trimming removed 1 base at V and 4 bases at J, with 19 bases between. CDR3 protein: CATSRGGRTPFGTEAFF. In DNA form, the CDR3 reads TGTGCCACCAGCAGAGGGGGCCGCACCCCCTTCGGCACTGAAGCTTTCTTT.

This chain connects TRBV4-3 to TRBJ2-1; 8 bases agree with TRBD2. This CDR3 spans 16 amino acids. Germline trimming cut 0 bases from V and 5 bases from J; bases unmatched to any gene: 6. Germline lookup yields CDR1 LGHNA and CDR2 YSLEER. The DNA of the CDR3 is TGCGCCAGCAGCCAAGAAGAGCGGGGGCCCCACAATGAGCAGTTCTTC. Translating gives CASSQEERGPHNEQFF.

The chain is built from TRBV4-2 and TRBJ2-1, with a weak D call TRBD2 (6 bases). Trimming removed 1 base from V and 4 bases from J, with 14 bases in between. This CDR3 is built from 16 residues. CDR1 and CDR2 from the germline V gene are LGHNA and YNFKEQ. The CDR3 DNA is TGTGCCAGCAGCCAAGGACGGACTCGGGGGTACAATGAGCAGTTCTTC. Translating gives CASSQGRTRGYNEQFF.

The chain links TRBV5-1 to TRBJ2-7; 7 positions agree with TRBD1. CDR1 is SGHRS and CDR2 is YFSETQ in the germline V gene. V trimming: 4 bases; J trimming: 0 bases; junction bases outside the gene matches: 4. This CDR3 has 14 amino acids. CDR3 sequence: CASSVGQSSYEQYF. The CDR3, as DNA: TGCGCCAGCAGCGTGGGACAGAGCTCCTACGAGCAGTACTTC.

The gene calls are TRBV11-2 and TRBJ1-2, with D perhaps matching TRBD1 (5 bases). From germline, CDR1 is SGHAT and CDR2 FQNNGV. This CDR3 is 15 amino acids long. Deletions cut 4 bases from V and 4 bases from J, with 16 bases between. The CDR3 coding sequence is TGTGCCAGCAGCTCCATGGCAGGAGGGGTCTATGGCTACACCTTC. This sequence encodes CASSSMAGGVYGYTF.

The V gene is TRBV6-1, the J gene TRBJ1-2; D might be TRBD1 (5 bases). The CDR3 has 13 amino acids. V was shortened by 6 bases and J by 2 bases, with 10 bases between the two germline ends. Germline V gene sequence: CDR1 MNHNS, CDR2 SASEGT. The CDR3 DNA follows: TGTGCCAGCAGCCCCGACAGAAACTATGGCTACACCTTC. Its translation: CASSPDRNYGYTF.

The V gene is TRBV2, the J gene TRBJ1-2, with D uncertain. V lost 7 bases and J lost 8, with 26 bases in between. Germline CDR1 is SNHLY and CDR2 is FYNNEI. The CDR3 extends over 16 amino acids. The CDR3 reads CASTRNFLATLVGYTF. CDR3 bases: TGTGCCAGCACGAGGAACTTTCTAGCTACCCTAGTGGGCTACACCTTC. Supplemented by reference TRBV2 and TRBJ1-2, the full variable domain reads EPEVTQTPSHQVTQMGQEVILRCVPISNHLYFYWYRQILGQKVEFLVSFYNNEISEKSEIFDDQFSVERPDGSNFTLKIRSTKLEDSAMYFCASTRNFLATLVGYTFGSGTRLTVV.

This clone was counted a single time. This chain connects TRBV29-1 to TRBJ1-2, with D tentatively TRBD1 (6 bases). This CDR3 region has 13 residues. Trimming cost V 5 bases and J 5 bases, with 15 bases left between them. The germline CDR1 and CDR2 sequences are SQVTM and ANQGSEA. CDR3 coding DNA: TGCAGCGTTCGTTGGACAGACCCTTATGGCTACACCTTC. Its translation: CSVRWTDPYGYTF.

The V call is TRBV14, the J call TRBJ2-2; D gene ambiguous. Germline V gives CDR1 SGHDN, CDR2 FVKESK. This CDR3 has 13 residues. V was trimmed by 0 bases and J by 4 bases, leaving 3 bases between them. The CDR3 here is CASSQDITGELFF. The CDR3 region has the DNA TGTGCCAGCAGCCAAGATATCACCGGGGAGCTGTTTTTT.

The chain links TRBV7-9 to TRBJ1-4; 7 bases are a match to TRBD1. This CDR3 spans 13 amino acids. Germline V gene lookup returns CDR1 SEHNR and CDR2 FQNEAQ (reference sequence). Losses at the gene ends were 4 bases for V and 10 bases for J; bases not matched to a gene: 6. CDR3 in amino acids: CASSSMGDRKLFF. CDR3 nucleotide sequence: TGTGCCAGCAGCTCAATGGGGGACAGAAAACTGTTTTTT.

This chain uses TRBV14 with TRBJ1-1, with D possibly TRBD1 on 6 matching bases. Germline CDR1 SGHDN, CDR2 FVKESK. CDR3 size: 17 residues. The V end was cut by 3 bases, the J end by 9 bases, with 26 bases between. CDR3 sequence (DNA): TGTGCCAGCAGCCACGTGGGGGCGGCTTCCCCCCATCGAAAAGCTTTCTTT. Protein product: CASSHVGAASPHRKAFF.

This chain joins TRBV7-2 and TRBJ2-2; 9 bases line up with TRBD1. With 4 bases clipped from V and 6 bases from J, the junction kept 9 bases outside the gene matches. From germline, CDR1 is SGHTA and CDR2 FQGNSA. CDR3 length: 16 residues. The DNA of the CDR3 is TGTGCCAGCAGCTCAATACAGGGGGCGCTGGCCGGGGAGCTGTTTTTT. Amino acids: CASSSIQGALAGELFF.

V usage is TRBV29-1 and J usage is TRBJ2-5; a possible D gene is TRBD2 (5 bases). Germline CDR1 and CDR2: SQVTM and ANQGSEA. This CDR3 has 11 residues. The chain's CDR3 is CGTRAGKTQYF. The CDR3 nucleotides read TGCGGCACGAGGGCAGGAAAGACCCAGTACTTC.

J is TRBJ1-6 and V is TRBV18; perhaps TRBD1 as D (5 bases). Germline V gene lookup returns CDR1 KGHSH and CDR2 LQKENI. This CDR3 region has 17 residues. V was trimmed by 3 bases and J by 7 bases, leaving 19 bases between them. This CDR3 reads CASSPITRDWENSPLHF. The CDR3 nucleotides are TGTGCCAGCTCACCCATCACGAGGGACTGGGAAAATTCACCCCTCCACTTT. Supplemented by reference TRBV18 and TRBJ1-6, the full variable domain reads NAGVMQNPRHLVRRRGQEARLRCSPMKGHSHVYWYRQLPEEGLKFMVYLQKENIIDESGMPKERFSAEFPKEGPSILRIQQVVRGDSAAYFCASSPITRDWENSPLHFGNGTRLTVT.

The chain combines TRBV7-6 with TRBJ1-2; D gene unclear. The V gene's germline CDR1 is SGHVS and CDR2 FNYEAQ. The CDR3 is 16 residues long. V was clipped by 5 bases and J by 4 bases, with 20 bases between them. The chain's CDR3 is CASSPGRRAWGYGYTF. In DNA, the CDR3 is TGTGCCAGCAGCCCGGGAAGGAGAGCTTGGGGCTATGGCTACACCTTC.

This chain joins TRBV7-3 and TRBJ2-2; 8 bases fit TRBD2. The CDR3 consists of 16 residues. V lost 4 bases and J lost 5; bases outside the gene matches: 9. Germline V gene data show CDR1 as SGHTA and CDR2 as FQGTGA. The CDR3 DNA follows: TGTGCCAGCAGCTCCCTGGGGGCGGGGGGAACCGGGGAGCTGTTTTTT. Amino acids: CASSSLGAGGTGELFF.

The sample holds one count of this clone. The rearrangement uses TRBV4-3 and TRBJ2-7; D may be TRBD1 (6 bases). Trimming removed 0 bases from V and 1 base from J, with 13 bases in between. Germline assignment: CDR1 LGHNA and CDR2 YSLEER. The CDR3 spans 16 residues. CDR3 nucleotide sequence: TGCGCCAGCAGCCAAGAGGGGGCAGGGGCTTCCTACGAGCAGTACTTC. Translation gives CASSQEGAGASYEQYF.

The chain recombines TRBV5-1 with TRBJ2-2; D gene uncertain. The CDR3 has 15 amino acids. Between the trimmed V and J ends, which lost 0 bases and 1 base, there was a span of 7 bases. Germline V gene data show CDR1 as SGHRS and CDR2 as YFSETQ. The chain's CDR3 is CASSLGSVNTGELFF. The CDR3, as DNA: TGCGCCAGCAGCTTGGGGTCAGTGAACACCGGGGAGCTGTTTTTT.

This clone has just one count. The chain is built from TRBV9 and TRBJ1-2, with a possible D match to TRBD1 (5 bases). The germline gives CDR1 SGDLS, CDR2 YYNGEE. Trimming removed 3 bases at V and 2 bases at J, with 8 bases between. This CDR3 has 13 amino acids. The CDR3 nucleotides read TGTGCCAGCAGCGGGACACTCAACTATGGCTACACCTTC. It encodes CASSGTLNYGYTF.

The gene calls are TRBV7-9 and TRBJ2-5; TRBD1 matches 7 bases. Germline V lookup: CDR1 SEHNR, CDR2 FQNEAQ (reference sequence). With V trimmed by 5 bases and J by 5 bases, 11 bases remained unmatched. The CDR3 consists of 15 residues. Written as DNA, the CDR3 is TGTGCCAGCAGCCGCCCGACAGGGTCGTGGGAGACCCAGTACTTC. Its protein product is CASSRPTGSWETQYF.

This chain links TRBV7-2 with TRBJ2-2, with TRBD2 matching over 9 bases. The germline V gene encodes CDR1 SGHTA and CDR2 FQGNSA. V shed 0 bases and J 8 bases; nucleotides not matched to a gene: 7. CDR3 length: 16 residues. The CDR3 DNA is TGTGCCAGCAGCTTAGCAATTAGCGGGGGCGGTGGGGAGCTGTTTTTT. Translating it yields CASSLAISGGGGELFF. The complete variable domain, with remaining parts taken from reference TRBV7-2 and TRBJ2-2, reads GAGVSQSPSNKVTEKGKDVELRCDPISGHTALYWYRQSLGQGLEFLIYFQGNSAPDKSGLPSDRFSAERTGGSVSTLTIQRTQQEDSAVYLCASSLAISGGGGELFFGEGSRLTVL.

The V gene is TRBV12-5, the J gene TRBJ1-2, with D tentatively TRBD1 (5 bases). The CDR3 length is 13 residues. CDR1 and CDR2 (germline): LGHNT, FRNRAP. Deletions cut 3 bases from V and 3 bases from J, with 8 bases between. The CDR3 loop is CASGFRVDYGYTF. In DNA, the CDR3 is TGTGCTAGTGGTTTCAGGGTGGACTATGGCTACACCTTC.